Included here is one T cell receptor (beta chain) sequence, with context. The antigen remains unidentified. This CDR3 has 16 residues. Per the germline V gene, CDR1 is MNHEY and CDR2 is SVGAGI. J was trimmed by 4 bases and V by 2 bases; bases with no gene match: 6. This record comes from a study of T cell repertoires in cytomegalovirus infection. For the study at large: Researchers turned to recently identified HLA-C-restricted CMV epitopes as well as well-studied HLA-B-restricted ones. General study results and limits: HLA-C-restricted TCR beta clonotypes specific for CMV led the ex vivo response.

TCRdb reprocessed the reads with MiXCR, giving one entry per CDR3 protein. The top ten clones hold about 12% of a sample with about 770,000 distinct CDR3 sequences, roughly 29% of them seen once. V usage is TRBV6-5 and J usage is TRBJ2-2, with 8 bases lining up with TRBD1. The sequenced sample was cultured CD8+ T cells from PBMCs, obtained from culture after CMV antigen stimulation. This TCR was sampled from a human donor in good health (CMV status not recorded). Some clones in this sample may be carry-over from other donors' samples. In nucleotides, the CDR3 is TGTGCCAGCAGTTACGGACAGGGAGGCTCCACCGGGGAGCTGTTTTTT. Its protein product is CASSYGQGGSTGELFF.